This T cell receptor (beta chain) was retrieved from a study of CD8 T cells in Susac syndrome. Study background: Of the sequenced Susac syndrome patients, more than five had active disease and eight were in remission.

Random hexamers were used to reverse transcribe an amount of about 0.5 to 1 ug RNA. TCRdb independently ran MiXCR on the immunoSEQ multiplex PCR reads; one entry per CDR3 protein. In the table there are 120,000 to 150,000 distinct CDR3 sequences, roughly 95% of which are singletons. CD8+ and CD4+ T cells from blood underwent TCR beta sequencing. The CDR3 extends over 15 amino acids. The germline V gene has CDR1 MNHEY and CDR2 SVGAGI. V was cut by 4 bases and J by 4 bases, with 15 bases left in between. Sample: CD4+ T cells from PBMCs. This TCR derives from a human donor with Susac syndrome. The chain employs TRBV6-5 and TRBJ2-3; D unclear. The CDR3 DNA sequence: TGTGCCAGCAGTTCCGCTTTCTCTAGAGCAGATACGCAGTATTTT. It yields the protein CASSSAFSRADTQYF.